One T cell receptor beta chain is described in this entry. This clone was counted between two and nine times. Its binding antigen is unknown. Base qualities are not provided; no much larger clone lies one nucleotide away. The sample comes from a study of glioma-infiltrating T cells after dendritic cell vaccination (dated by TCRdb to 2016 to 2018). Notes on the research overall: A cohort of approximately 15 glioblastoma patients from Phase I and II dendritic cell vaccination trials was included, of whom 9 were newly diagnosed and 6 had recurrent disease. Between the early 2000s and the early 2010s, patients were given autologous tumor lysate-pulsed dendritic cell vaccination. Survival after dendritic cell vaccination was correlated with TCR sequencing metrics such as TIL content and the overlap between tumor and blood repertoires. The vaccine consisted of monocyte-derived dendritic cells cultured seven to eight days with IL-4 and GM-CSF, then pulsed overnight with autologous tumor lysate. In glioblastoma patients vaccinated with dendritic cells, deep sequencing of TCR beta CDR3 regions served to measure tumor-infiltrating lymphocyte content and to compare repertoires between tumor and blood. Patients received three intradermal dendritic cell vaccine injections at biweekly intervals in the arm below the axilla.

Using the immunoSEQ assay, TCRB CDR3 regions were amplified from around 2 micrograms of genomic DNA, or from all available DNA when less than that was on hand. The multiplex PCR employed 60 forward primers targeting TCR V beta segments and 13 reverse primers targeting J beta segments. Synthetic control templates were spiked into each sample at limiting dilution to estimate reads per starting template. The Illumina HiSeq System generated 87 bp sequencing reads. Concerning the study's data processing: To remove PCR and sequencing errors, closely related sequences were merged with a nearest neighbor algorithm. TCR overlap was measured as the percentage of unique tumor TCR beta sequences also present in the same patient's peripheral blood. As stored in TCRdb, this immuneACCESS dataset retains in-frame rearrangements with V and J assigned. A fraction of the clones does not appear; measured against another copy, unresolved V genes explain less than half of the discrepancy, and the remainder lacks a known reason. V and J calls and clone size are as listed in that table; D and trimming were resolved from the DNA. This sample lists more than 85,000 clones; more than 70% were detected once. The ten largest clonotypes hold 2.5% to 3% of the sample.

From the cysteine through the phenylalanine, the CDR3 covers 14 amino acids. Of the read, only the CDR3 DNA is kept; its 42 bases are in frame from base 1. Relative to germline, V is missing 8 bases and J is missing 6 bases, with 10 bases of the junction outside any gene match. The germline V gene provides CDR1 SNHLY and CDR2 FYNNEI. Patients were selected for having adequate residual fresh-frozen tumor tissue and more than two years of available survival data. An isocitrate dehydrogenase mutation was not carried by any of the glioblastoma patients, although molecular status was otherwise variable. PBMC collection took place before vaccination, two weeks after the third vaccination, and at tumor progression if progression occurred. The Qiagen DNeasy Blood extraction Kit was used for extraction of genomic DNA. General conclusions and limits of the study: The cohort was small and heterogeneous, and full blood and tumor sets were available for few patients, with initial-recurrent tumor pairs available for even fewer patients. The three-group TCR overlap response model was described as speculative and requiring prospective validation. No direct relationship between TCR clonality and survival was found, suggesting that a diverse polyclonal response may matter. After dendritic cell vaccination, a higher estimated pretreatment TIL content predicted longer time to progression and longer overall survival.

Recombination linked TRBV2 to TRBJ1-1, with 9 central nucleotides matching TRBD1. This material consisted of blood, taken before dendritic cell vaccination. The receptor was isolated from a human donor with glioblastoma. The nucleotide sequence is TGTGCCAGCGGCGGACAGGGGAAACGCCCTGAAGCTTTCTTT. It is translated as CASGGQGKRPEAFF. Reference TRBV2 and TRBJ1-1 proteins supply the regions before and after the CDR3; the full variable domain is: EPEVTQTPSHQVTQMGQEVILRCVPISNHLYFYWYRQILGQKVEFLVSFYNNEISEKSEIFDDQFSVERPDGSNFTLKIRSTKLEDSAMYFCASGGQGKRPEAFFGQGTRLTVV.